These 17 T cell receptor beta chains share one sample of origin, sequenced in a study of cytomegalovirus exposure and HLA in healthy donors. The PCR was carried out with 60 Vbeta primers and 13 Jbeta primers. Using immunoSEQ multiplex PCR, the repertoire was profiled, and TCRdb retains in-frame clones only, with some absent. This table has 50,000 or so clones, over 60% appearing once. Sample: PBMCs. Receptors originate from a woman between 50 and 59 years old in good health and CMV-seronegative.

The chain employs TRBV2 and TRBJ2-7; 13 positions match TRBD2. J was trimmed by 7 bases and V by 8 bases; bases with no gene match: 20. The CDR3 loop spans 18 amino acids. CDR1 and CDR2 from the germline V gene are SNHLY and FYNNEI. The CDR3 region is CASEDSGLAGPLGGEQYF. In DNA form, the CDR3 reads TGTGCCAGCGAAGATTCGGGACTAGCGGGACCTCTGGGAGGGGAGCAGTACTTC.

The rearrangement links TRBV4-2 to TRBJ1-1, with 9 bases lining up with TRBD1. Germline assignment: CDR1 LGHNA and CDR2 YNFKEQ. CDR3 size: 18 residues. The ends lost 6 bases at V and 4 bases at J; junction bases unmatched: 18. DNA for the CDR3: TGTGCCAGCAGGCCAAGTCATAGGACAGGGGCTACGATCACTGAAGCTTTCTTT. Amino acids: CASRPSHRTGATITEAFF.

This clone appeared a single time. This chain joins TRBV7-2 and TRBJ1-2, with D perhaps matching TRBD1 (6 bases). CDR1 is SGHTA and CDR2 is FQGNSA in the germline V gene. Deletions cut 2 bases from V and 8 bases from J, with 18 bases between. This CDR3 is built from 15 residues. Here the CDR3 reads CASSLWGGRETGYTF. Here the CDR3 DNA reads TGTGCCAGCAGCTTATGGGGGGGGCGAGAAACGGGCTACACCTTC.

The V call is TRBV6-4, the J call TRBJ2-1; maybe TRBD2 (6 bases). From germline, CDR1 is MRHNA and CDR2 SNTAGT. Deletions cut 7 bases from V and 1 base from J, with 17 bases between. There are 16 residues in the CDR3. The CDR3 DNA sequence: TGTGCCAGCACCCCCCAGGGAGGAGCGTCCTACAATGAGCAGTTCTTC. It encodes CASTPQGGASYNEQFF.

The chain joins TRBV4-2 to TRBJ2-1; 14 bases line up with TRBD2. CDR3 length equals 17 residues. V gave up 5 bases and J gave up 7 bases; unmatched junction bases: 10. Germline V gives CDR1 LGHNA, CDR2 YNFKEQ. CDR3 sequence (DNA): TGTGCCAGCAGCAGACTTCTCGGGACTAGCGGGAGTAATGAGCAGTTCTTC. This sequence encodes CASSRLLGTSGSNEQFF.

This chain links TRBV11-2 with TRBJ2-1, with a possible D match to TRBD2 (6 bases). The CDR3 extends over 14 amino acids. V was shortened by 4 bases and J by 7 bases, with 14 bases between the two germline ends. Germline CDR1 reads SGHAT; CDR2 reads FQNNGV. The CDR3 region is CASSSPTSTNEQFF. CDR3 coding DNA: TGTGCCAGCAGCTCCCCAACTAGCACAAATGAGCAGTTCTTC.

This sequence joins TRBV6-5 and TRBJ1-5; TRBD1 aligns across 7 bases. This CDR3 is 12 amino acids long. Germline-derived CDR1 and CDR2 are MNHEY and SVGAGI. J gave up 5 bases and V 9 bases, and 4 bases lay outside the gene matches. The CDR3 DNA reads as TGTGCCAGTGGGACAGAGTATCAGCCCCAGCATTTT. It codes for CASGTEYQPQHF.

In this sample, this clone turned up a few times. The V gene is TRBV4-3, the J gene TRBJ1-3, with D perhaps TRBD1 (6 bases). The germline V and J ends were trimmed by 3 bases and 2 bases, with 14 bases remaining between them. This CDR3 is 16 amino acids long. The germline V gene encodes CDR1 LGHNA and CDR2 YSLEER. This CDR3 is CASSQGPTGAGNTIYF. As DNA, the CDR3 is TGCGCCAGCAGCCAGGGCCCGACAGGAGCTGGAAACACCATATATTTT.

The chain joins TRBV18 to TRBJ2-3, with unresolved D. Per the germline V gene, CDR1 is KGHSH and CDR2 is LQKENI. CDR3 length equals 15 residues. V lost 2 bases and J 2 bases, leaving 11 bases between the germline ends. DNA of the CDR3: TGTGCCAGCTCACCATTTCGGAGTTCCACAGATACGCAGTATTTT. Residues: CASSPFRSSTDTQYF.

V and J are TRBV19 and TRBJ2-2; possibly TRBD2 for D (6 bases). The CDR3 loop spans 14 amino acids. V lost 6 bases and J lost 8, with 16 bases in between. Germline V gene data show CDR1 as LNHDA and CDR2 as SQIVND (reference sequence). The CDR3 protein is CASRGDLKHGELFF. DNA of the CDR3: TGTGCCAGTAGGGGGGACTTAAAACATGGGGAGCTGTTTTTT.

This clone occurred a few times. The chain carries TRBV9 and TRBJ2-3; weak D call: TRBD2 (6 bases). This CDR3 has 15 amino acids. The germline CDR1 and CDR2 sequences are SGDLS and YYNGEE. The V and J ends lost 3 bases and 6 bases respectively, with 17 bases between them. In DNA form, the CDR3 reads TGTGCCAGCAGCGCGCAGGGACTTGGAGTGGATACGCAGTATTTT. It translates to CASSAQGLGVDTQYF.

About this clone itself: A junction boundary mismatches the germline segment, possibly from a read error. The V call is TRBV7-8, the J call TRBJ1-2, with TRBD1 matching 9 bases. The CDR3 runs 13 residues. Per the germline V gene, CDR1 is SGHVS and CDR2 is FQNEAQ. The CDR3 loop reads CASSFTGTGLPFF. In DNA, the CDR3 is TGTGCCAGCAGCTTTACCGGGACAGGGTTACCGTTCTTC.

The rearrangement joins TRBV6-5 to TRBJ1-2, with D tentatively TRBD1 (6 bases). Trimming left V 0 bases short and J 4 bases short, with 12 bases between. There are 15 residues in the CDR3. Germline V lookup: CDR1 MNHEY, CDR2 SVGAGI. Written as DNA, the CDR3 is TGTGCCAGCAGTTACTCGGGGGCCGGCCTCTATGGCTACACCTTC. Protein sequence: CASSYSGAGLYGYTF.

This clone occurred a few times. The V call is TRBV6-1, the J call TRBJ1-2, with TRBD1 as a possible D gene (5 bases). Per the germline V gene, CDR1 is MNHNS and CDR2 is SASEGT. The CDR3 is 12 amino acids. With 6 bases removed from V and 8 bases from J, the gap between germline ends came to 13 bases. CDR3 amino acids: CASSGWGEGYTF. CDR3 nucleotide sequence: TGTGCCAGCAGCGGATGGGGCGAGGGCTACACCTTC.

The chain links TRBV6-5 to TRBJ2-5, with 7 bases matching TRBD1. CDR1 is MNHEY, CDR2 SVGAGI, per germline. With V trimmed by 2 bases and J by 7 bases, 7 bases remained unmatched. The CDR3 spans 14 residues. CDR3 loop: CASSYAQGKGTQYF. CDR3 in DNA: TGTGCCAGCAGTTACGCACAGGGGAAGGGGACCCAGTACTTC.

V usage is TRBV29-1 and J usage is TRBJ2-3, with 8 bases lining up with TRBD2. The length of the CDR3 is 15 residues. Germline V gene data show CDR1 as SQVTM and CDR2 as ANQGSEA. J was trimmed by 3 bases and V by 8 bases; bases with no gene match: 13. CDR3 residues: CSFGRGTGGTDTQYF. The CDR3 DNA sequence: TGCAGCTTCGGGAGGGGGACGGGGGGGACAGATACGCAGTATTTT.

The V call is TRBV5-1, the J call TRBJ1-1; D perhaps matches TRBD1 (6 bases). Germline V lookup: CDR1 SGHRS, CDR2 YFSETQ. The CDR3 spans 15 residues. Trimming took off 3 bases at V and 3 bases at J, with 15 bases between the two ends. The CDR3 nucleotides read TGCGCCAGCAGCTGGGGGGGGGCGCGGGACACTGAAGCTTTCTTT. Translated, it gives CASSWGGARDTEAFF.